The T cell receptor beta chain under discussion was sequenced for a study of shared clonotypes between healthy human individuals. Turning to the study itself: A donor's plate count was three for CD4 naive and three for CD4 memory; CD8 naive had two and CD8 memory one.

Libraries were prepared by immunoSEQ multiplex PCR; TCRdb keeps only in-frame clonotypes and omits some of them. The table shows more than 550,000 clones, with approximately 77% occurring only once. Every donor was a Caucasian adult from Nashville, Tennessee. Trimming left V 1 base short and J 0 bases short, with 12 bases between. Germline V gene sequence: CDR1 SGHRS, CDR2 YFSETQ. This CDR3 spans 16 amino acids. This clone was counted between two and nine times. This CDR3 is also generated by other DNA sequences in the sample. This receptor was taken from a woman aged 25 to 39 in good health. V usage is TRBV5-1 and J usage is TRBJ2-3; D is ambiguous. The sequencing sample was made of memory CD4+ T cells sorted from blood. Subset specified: CD45RA-negative fraction. CDR3 protein: CASSLPADYSTDTQYF. The CDR3 DNA is TGCGCCAGCAGCTTGCCCGCCGATTATAGCACAGATACGCAGTATTTT.